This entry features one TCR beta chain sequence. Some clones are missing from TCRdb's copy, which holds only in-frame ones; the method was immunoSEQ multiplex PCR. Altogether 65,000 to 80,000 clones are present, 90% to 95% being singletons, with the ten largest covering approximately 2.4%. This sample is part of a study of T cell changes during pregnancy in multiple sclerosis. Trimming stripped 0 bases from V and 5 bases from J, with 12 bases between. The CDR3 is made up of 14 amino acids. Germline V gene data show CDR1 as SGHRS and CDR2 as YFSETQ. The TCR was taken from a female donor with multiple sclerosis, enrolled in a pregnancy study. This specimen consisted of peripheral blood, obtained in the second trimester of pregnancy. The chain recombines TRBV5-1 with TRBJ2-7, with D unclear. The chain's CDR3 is CASSLVGRFHEQYF. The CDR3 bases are TGCGCCAGCAGCTTGGTGGGCAGGTTCCACGAGCAGTACTTC. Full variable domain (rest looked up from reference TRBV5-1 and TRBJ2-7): KAGVTQTPRYLIKTRGQQVTLSCSPISGHRSVSWYQQTPGQGLQFLFEYFSETQRNKGNFPGRFSGRQFSNSRSEMNVSTLELGDSALYLCASSLVGRFHEQYFGPGTRLTVT.